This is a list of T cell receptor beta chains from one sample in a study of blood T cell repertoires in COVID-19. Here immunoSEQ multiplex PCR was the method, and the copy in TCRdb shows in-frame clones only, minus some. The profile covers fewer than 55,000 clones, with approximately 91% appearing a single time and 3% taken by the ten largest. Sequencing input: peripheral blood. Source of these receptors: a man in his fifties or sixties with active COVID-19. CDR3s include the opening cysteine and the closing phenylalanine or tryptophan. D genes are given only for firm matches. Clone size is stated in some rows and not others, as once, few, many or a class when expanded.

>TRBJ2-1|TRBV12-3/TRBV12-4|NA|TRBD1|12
TGTGCCAGCACCGAGCAACAGGGGGGTCGGTTCTTC
CASTEQQGGRFF
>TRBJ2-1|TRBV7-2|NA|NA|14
TGTGCCAGCAGCTTCTGGACAGAGTACAATGAGCAGTTCTTC
CASSFWTEYNEQFF
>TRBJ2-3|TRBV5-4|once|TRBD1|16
TGTGCCAGCAGCATGTCCGGGACAGGGGGCACAGATACGCAGTATTTT
CASSMSGTGGTDTQYF
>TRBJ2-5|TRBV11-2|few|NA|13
TGTGCCAGCAGCTTAATCCCCCGGGAGACCCAGTACTTC
CASSLIPRETQYF
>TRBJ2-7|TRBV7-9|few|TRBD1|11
TGTGCCAGCAGCAAACGGGACAGATTTCTCTTC
CASSKRDRFLF
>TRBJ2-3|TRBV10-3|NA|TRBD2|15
TGTGCCATCAGTGATTTAGCGGGAGCCACAGATACGCAGTATTTT
CAISDLAGATDTQYF
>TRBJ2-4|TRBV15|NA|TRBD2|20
TGTGCCACCAGCGGCCTTAGCGGGGGGTTCCGAAATAGAGCCAAAAACATTCAGTACTTC
CATSGLSGGFRNRAKNIQYF
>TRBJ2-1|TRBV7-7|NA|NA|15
TGTGCTAGCAGCCAAGCGGTCAGCCCGTACAATGAGCAGTTCTTC
CASSQAVSPYNEQFF
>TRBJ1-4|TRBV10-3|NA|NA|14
TGTGCCATCAGTGAGGGCAGAGGGAATGAAAAACTGTTTTTT
CAISEGRGNEKLFF
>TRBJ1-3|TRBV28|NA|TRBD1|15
TGTGCCAGCAGTCCACGGACAGGGCCTGGAAACACCATATATTTT
CASSPRTGPGNTIYF
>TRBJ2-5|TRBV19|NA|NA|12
TGTGCCACTCGGGGTAGGCTGGAGACCCAGTACTTC
CATRGRLETQYF
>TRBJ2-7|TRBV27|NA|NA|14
TGTGCCAGCAGTCATCACAGGGGGGGCTACGAGCAGTACTTC
CASSHHRGGYEQYF